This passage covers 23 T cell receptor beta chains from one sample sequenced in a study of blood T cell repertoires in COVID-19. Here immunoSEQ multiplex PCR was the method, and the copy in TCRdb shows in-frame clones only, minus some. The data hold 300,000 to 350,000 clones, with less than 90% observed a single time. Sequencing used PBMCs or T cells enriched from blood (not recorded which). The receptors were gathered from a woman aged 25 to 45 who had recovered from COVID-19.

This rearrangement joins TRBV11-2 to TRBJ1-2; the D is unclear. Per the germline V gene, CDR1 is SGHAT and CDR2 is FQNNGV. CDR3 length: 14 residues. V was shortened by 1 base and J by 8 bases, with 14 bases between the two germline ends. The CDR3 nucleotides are TGTGCCAGCAGCTTAGCTGGGAGAAGTAACGGCTACACCTTC. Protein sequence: CASSLAGRSNGYTF.

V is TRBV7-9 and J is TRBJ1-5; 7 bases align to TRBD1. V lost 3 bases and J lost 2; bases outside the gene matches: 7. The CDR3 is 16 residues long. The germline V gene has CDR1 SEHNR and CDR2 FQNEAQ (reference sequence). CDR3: CASSLYTGVGNQPQHF. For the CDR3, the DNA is TGTGCCAGCAGCTTGTATACAGGGGTGGGCAATCAGCCCCAGCATTTT. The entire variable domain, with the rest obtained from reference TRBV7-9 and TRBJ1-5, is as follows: DTGVSQNPRHKITKRGQNVTFRCDPISEHNRLYWYRQTLGQGPEFLTYFQNEAQLEKSRLLSDRFSAERPKGSFSTLEIQRTEQGDSAMYLCASSLYTGVGNQPQHFGDGTRLSIL.

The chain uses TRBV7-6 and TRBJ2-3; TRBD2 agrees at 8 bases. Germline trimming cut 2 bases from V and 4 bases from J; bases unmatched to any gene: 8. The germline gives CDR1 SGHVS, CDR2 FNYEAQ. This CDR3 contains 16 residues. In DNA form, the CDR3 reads TGTGCCAGCAGCTTACTTTTAGGAGCGGGGGCAGATACGCAGTATTTT. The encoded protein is CASSLLLGAGADTQYF.

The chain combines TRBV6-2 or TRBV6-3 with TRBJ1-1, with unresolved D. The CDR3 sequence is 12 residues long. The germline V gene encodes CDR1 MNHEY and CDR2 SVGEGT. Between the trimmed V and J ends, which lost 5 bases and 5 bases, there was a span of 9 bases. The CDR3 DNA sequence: TGTGCCAGCAGTCTGACATTAACTGAAGCTTTCTTT. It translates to CASSLTLTEAFF.

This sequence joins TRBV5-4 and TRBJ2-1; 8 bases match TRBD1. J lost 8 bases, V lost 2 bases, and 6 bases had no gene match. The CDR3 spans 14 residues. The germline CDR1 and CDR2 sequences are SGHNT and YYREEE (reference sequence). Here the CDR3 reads CASSLLQGVDEQFF. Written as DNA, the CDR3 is TGTGCCAGCAGCTTATTACAGGGGGTTGATGAGCAGTTCTTC.

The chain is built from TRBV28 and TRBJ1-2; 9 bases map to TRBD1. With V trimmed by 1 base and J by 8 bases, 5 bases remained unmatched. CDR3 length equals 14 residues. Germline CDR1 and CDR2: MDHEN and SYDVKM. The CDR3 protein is CASSLSQGAGGYTF. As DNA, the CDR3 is TGTGCCAGCAGTTTATCACAGGGGGCTGGAGGCTACACCTTC.

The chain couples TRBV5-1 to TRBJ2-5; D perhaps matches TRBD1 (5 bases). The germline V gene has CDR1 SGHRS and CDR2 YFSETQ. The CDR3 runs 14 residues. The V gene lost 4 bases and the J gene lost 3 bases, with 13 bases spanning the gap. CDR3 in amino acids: CASSPRTIKETQYF. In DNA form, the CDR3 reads TGCGCCAGCAGCCCCCGGACAATTAAAGAGACCCAGTACTTC.

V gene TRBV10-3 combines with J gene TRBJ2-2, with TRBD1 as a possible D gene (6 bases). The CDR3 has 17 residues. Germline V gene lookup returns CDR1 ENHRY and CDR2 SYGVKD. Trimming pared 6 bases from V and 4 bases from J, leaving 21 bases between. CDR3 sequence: CAISLVGAGASTGELFF. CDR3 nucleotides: TGTGCCATCAGCCTCGTGGGGGCAGGAGCGTCCACCGGGGAGCTGTTTTTT.

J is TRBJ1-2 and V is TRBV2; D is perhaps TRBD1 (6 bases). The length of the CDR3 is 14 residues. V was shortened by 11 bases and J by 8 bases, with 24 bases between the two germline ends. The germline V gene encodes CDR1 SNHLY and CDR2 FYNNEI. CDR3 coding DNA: TGTGCCTCCCCTTCGGGAACAGGGTACGACGGCTACACCTTC. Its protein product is CASPSGTGYDGYTF.

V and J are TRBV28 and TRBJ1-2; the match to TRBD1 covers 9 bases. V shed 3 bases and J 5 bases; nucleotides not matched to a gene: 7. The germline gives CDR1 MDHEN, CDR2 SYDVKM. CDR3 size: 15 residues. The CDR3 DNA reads TGTGCCAGCAGTTTCCCCGACAGGGGGGGATATGGCTACACCTTC. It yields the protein CASSFPDRGGYGYTF.

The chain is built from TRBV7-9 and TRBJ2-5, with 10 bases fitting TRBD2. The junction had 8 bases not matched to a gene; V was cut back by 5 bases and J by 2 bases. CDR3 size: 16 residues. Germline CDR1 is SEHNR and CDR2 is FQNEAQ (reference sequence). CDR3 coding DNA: TGTGCCAGCAGCCCCTTAAGCGGGGGGGTTCAAGAGACCCAGTACTTC. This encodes CASSPLSGGVQETQYF.

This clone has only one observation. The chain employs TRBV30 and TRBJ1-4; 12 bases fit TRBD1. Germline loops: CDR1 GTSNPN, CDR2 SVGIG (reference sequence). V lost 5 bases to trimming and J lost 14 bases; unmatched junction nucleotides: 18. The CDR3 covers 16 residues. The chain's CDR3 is CAWDAGTGGEGDELFF. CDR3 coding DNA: TGTGCCTGGGACGCCGGGACAGGGGGCGAAGGAGATGAGCTGTTTTTT.

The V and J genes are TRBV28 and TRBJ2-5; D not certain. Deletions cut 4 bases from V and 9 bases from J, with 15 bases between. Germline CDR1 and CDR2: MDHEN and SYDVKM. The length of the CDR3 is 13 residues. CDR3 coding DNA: TGTGCCAGCAGTTCAACAGTGGGTGGGCCCCAGTACTTC. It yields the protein CASSSTVGGPQYF.

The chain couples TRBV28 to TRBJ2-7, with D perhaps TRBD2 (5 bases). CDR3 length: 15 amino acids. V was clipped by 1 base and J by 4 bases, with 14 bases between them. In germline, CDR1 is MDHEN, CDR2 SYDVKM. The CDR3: CASSLFPGVGYEQYF. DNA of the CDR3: TGTGCCAGCAGTTTATTTCCCGGGGTTGGGTACGAGCAGTACTTC.

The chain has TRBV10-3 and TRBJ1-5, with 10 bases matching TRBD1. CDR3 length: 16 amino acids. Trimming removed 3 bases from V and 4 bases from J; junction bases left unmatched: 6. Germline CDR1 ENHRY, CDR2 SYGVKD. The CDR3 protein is CAISDRDRGMNQPQHF. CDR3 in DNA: TGTGCCATCAGTGATCGGGACAGGGGAATGAATCAGCCCCAGCATTTT.

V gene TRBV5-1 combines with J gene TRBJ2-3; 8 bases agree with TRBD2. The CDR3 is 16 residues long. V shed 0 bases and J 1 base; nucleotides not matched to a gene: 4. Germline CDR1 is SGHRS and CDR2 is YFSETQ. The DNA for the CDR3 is TGCGCCAGCAGCTTGGATTTGCGGGGGGGCACAGATACGCAGTATTTT. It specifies CASSLDLRGGTDTQYF. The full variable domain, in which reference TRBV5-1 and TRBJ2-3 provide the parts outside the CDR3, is KAGVTQTPRYLIKTRGQQVTLSCSPISGHRSVSWYQQTPGQGLQFLFEYFSETQRNKGNFPGRFSGRQFSNSRSEMNVSTLELGDSALYLCASSLDLRGGTDTQYFGPGTRLTVL.

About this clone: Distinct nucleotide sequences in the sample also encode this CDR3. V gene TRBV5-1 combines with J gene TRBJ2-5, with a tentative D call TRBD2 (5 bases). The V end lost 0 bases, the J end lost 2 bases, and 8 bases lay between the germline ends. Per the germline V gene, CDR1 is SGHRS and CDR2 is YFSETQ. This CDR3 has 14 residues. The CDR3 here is CASSLGPGQETQYF. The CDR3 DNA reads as TGCGCCAGCAGCTTGGGACCGGGACAAGAGACCCAGTACTTC.

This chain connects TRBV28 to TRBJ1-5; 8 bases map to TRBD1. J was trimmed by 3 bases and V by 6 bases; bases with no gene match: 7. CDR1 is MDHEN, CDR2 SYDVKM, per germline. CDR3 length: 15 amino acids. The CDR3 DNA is TGTGCCAGCAGGCCGCTACAGGGGGACAATCAGCCCCAGCATTTT. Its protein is CASRPLQGDNQPQHF.

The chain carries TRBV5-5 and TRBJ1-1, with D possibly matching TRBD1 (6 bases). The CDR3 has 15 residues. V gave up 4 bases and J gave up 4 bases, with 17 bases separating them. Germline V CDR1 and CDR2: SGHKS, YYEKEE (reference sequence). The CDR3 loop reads CASSLNPGVGTEAFF. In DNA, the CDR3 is TGTGCCAGCAGCCTGAACCCAGGGGTGGGCACTGAAGCTTTCTTT.

In nucleotides, the CDR3 is TGTGCCAGCAGTGGTCGGACAGCCAGCTCCTATAATTCACCCCTCCACTTT. It specifies CASSGRTASSYNSPLHF. The rearrangement uses TRBV6-1 and TRBJ1-6, with D perhaps matching TRBD1 (6 bases). The CDR3 runs to 17 residues. Germline V lookup: CDR1 MNHNS, CDR2 SASEGT. The V and J ends lost 4 bases and 0 bases respectively, with 13 bases between them.

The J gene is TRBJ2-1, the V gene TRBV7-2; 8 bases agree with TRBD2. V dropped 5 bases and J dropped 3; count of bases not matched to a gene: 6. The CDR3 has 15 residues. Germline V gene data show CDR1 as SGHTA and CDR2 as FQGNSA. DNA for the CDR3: TGTGCCAGCAGCACGGGACTAGTCAGCTACAATGAGCAGTTCTTC. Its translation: CASSTGLVSYNEQFF.

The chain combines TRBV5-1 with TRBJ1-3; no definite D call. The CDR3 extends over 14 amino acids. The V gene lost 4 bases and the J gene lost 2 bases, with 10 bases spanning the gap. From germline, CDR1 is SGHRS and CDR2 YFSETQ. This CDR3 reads CASSAAGTGNTIYF. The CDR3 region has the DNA TGCGCCAGCAGCGCGGCGGGTACTGGAAACACCATATATTTT.

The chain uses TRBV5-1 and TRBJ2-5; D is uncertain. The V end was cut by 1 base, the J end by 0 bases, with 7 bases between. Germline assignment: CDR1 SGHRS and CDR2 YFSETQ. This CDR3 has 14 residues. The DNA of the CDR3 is TGCGCCAGCAGCTTGTTTGCGTACCAAGAGACCCAGTACTTC. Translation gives CASSLFAYQETQYF.